A single sample gave rise to the 25 T cell receptor beta chains below, sequenced in a study of blood T cell repertoires in COVID-19. This table comes from immunoSEQ multiplex PCR, and its TCRdb copy is limited to in-frame clones, with some not included. Found here are roughly 33,000 clones, around 88% of them singletons; the top ten hold around 6.6%. Sequencing used peripheral blood. All receptors derive from a human donor in a cohort sampled during active COVID-19.

This chain joins TRBV2 and TRBJ2-1, with 8 bases aligning to TRBD2. This CDR3 spans 15 amino acids. CDR1 is SNHLY, CDR2 FYNNEI, per germline. V lost 3 bases and J lost 9; bases outside the gene matches: 10. The CDR3 reads CASSDPGGRWSEQFF. The CDR3 nucleotides read TGTGCCAGCAGTGATCCGGGGGGGCGGTGGAGTGAGCAGTTCTTC.

V and J are TRBV4-1 and TRBJ2-7; D is possibly TRBD1 (5 bases). The CDR3 contains 13 residues. The germline V gene has CDR1 MGHRA and CDR2 YSYEKL. V lost 2 bases and J lost 6, with 11 bases in between. The DNA of the CDR3 is TGCGCCAGCAGCCAACTTCAGGGCTCCGAGCAGTACTTC. Its translation is CASSQLQGSEQYF.

As concerns this clone: The sample carries other DNA sequences with the same CDR3. The chain recombines TRBV5-1 with TRBJ2-5; 8 positions match TRBD2. Germline loops: CDR1 SGHRS, CDR2 YFSETQ. The CDR3 is 14 residues long. The V and J ends lost 0 bases and 5 bases, in that order; junction bases with no gene match: 3. CDR3 region: CASSLAGGVETQYF. CDR3 in DNA: TGCGCCAGCAGCTTGGCCGGGGGGGTTGAGACCCAGTACTTC. Complete variable domain (other parts from reference TRBV5-1 and TRBJ2-5): KAGVTQTPRYLIKTRGQQVTLSCSPISGHRSVSWYQQTPGQGLQFLFEYFSETQRNKGNFPGRFSGRQFSNSRSEMNVSTLELGDSALYLCASSLAGGVETQYFGPGTRLLVL.

Details on this clone: Other DNA variants within this sample encode the same CDR3. The CDR3 sequence is CASSRDNSGNTIYF. The CDR3 bases are TGCGCCAGCAGCCGCGACAACTCTGGAAACACCATATATTTT. This chain joins TRBV5-1 and TRBJ1-3; D is unresolved. CDR3 length equals 14 residues. Between the trimmed V and J ends, which lost 4 bases and 0 bases, there was a span of 8 bases. Looked up from germline, CDR1 is SGHRS and CDR2 is YFSETQ.

The chain recombines TRBV7-2 with TRBJ1-1, with 8 bases lining up with TRBD1. V shed 4 bases, J shed 7 bases, and the junction held 2 bases outside the gene matches. The CDR3 totals 12 residues. Germline V gene data show CDR1 as SGHTA and CDR2 as FQGNSA. As DNA, the CDR3 is TGTGCCAGCAGCTCCGACAGGGGTGAAGCTTTCTTT. This encodes CASSSDRGEAFF.

The CDR3 reads CASSQASGTSPYEQYF. The CDR3, as DNA: TGTGCCAGCAGCCAGGCCTCCGGGACTAGCCCCTACGAGCAGTACTTC. The chain recombines TRBV4-2 with TRBJ2-7, with 9 bases fitting TRBD2. V shed 3 bases and J 2 bases; nucleotides not matched to a gene: 8. Looked up from germline, CDR1 is LGHNA and CDR2 is YNFKEQ. This CDR3 contains 16 residues.

About this clone: One junction end does not reproduce the germline sequence, and a read error may be involved. The rearrangement links TRBV7-7 to TRBJ2-2; tentative D call: TRBD2 (7 bases). Germline V CDR1 and CDR2: SSHAT, FNYEAQ (reference sequence). This CDR3 has 15 amino acids. The CDR3 nucleotides are TGTGCTAGCAGCGCCAGCGGGACACTAACCGGGGAGCTGTTTTTT. Its protein is CASSASGTLTGELFF.

Concerning this clone itself: The junction and the germline gene differ at one end; a read error may be behind it. In DNA, the CDR3 is TGCGCCAGCAGCGAAGATGGACAGGGAGGCACAGATACGCAGTATTTT. This sequence encodes CASSEDGQGGTDTQYF. The chain links TRBV4-3 to TRBJ2-3; 8 positions agree with TRBD1. This CDR3 is 16 amino acids long. The germline V gene has CDR1 LGHNA and CDR2 YSLEER.

The genes are TRBV15 and TRBJ2-3; the match to TRBD1 covers 9 bases. This CDR3 has 17 amino acids. V shed 4 bases and J 6 bases; nucleotides not matched to a gene: 14. The germline gives CDR1 LNHNV, CDR2 YYDKDF (reference sequence). CDR3 sequence: CATSTWGDRAIIDTQYF. CDR3 nucleotides: TGTGCCACCAGCACCTGGGGGGACAGGGCAATCATCGATACGCAGTATTTT.

V is TRBV2 and J is TRBJ2-5; D call uncertain. The CDR3 covers 12 residues. V lost 4 bases, J lost 4 bases, and 7 bases lay in between. Per the germline V gene, CDR1 is SNHLY and CDR2 is FYNNEI. This chain's CDR3 is CASSARRETQYF. In DNA form, the CDR3 reads TGTGCCAGCAGTGCCCGCAGAGAGACCCAGTACTTC.

CDR3 sequence: CASLAERGTDTQYF. CDR3 sequence (DNA): TGTGCCAGCTTAGCGGAGCGGGGAACAGATACGCAGTATTTT. This rearrangement joins TRBV19 to TRBJ2-3, with 7 bases identical to TRBD2. CDR1 LNHDA and CDR2 SQIVND come from the germline V gene (reference sequence). V shed 9 bases, J shed 3 bases, and the junction held 9 bases outside the gene matches. The CDR3 consists of 14 residues. The whole variable domain, remainder taken from reference TRBV19 and TRBJ2-3, is DGGITQSPKYLFRKEGQNVTLSCEQNLNHDAMYWYRQDPGQGLRLIYYSQIVNDFQKGDIAEGYSVSREKKESFPLTVTSAQKNPTAFYLCASLAERGTDTQYFGPGTRLTVL.

V gene TRBV4-3 combines with J gene TRBJ2-7; 7 bases are a match to TRBD1. The CDR3 is 15 amino acids. The germline V gene encodes CDR1 LGHNA and CDR2 YSLEER. Unmatched junction bases numbered 5, after V lost 1 base and J lost 2 bases. Here the CDR3 reads CASSQGTGSAYEQYF. The CDR3 DNA is TGCGCCAGCAGCCAAGGGACAGGCTCAGCCTACGAGCAGTACTTC.

The CDR3: CASSQDRDTSTNEKLFF. The DNA for the CDR3 is TGTGCCAGCAGCCAAGATAGAGACACATCAACTAATGAAAAACTGTTTTTT. The genes are TRBV3-1 (or the pseudogene TRBV3-2) and TRBJ1-4; no definite D call. Germline CDR1 is LGHDT and CDR2 is YNNKEL (reference sequence). CDR3 length: 17 residues. V was trimmed by 0 bases and J by 0 bases, leaving 11 bases between them.

V usage is TRBV6-1 and J usage is TRBJ2-3; no clear D. This CDR3 comprises 14 residues. Trimming removed 2 bases at V and 9 bases at J, with 15 bases between. Per germline, CDR1 MNHNS and CDR2 SASEGT. CDR3 amino acids: CASSELSDFNTQYF. The CDR3 coding sequence is TGTGCCAGCAGTGAATTGTCAGACTTCAACACGCAGTATTTT.

The V gene is TRBV9, the J gene TRBJ1-3; D gene uncertain. Per germline, CDR1 SGDLS and CDR2 YYNGEE. The CDR3 consists of 13 residues. The V end lost 3 bases, the J end lost 4 bases, and 8 bases lay between the germline ends. CDR3 sequence (DNA): TGTGCCAGCAGCGAGCGGTGGGGAAACACCATATATTTT. It is translated as CASSERWGNTIYF.

The gene calls are TRBV6-6 and TRBJ2-2; 8 bases agree with TRBD2. The CDR3 extends over 16 amino acids. Germline V gene sequence: CDR1 MNHNY, CDR2 SVGAGI (reference sequence). Trimming at V came to 5 bases and at J to 3 bases, leaving 8 bases not matched to a gene. CDR3 in amino acids: CASSPRTSRDTGELFF. As DNA, the CDR3 is TGTGCCAGCAGTCCCCGGACTAGCCGAGACACCGGGGAGCTGTTTTTT.

This chain uses TRBV3-1 (or the pseudogene TRBV3-2) with TRBJ2-2, with 7 nucleotides matching TRBD1. V trimming: 2 bases; J trimming: 6 bases; junction bases outside the gene matches: 9. The germline gives CDR1 LGHDT, CDR2 YNNKEL (reference sequence). The CDR3 has 16 amino acids. This CDR3 reads CASSQFTGDYSGELFF. The CDR3 nucleotides read TGTGCCAGCAGCCAATTTACAGGGGATTATTCCGGGGAGCTGTTTTTT.

The CDR3 sequence: CASSCSGSGCNEQFF. CDR3 bases: TGTGCCAGCAGTTGTAGCGGGAGTGGTTGCAATGAGCAGTTCTTC. This chain links TRBV28 with TRBJ2-1; 9 bases agree with TRBD2. This CDR3 spans 15 amino acids. Germline lookup yields CDR1 MDHEN and CDR2 SYDVKM. The V segment lost 4 bases and the J segment 6 bases; nucleotides outside the gene matches: 7.

The chain employs TRBV10-3 and TRBJ1-2, with D maybe TRBD1 (5 bases). The V and J ends lost 0 bases and 4 bases respectively, with 12 bases between them. The germline V gene has CDR1 ENHRY and CDR2 SYGVKD. This CDR3 region has 15 residues. CDR3 in DNA: TGTGCCATCAGTGAGTCGCCGGACACCTCCTATGGCTACACCTTC. Its protein product is CAISESPDTSYGYTF.

This sequence joins TRBV6-6 and TRBJ1-5; 8 nucleotides match TRBD1. The CDR3 has 16 amino acids. Per germline, CDR1 MNHNY and CDR2 SVGAGI (reference sequence). V gave up 7 bases and J gave up 4 bases; unmatched junction bases: 12. CDR3 nucleotides: TGTGCCAGCACCCACAGGGGGACTTCGGGAAATCAGCCCCAGCATTTT. It is translated as CASTHRGTSGNQPQHF.

The rearrangement uses TRBV3-1 (or the pseudogene TRBV3-2) and TRBJ2-7; D is possibly TRBD1 (5 bases). This CDR3 is built from 17 residues. The germline V gene has CDR1 LGHDT and CDR2 YNNKEL (reference sequence). V lost 1 base, J lost 1 base, and 17 bases lay in between. The CDR3 protein is CASSQVPKGPVSYEQYF. The CDR3 nucleotides are TGTGCCAGCAGCCAAGTACCAAAGGGGCCCGTTTCCTACGAGCAGTACTTC.

This sequence joins TRBV7-8 and TRBJ2-5, with TRBD2 matching over 11 bases. The germline V gene encodes CDR1 SGHVS and CDR2 FQNEAQ. V lost 6 bases, J lost 0 bases, and 12 bases stayed unmatched. This CDR3 region has 18 residues. In DNA, the CDR3 is TGTGCCAGCAGGGGTTGGGCTAGCGGGGGGAGGTACCAAGAGACCCAGTACTTC. Translation: CASRGWASGGRYQETQYF.

The genes are TRBV7-9 and TRBJ1-4; D possibly corresponds to TRBD1 (6 bases). The CDR3 has 14 amino acids. The V end lost 4 bases, the J end lost 5 bases, and 11 bases lay between the germline ends. CDR1 is SEHNR and CDR2 is FQNEAQ in the germline V gene (reference sequence). The CDR3 DNA sequence: TGTGCCAGCAGCTCCGACAGGCTCAATGAAAAACTGTTTTTT. This codes for CASSSDRLNEKLFF.

This chain uses TRBV10-3 with TRBJ2-1; TRBD2 agrees at 8 bases. V shed 5 bases, J shed 8 bases, and the junction held 8 bases outside the gene matches. Germline CDR1 and CDR2: ENHRY and SYGVKD. The CDR3 has 14 amino acids. CDR3 bases: TGTGCCATCAGTCCGGGGGGGCCTGGGGATGAGCAGTTCTTC. It yields the protein CAISPGGPGDEQFF.

This clone showed up just once. The V call is TRBV6-5, the J call TRBJ2-7, with a possible D match to TRBD2 (6 bases). The V gene lost 5 bases and the J gene lost 4 bases, with 18 bases spanning the gap. The germline V gene encodes CDR1 MNHEY and CDR2 SVGAGI. This CDR3 is 15 amino acids long. In DNA form, the CDR3 reads TGTGCCAGCAGTCCGCCGGGCGGGAAAAGGTACGAGCAGTACTTC. This translates into CASSPPGGKRYEQYF.